This T cell receptor beta chain was sequenced during a study of neoadjuvant anti-PD-1 for oral cavity cancer. By share, this clone ranks as medium-sized (0.01 to 0.1%). Antigen: not known. Study-wide results and limits: Higher pretreatment Treg/Th17 ratios tracked higher pretreatment blood clonality.

This CDR3 has 17 amino acids. Germline trimming cut 1 base from V and 1 base from J; bases unmatched to any gene: 5. CDR1 and CDR2 from the germline V gene are LNHNV and YYDKDF (reference sequence). Sequenced by immunoSEQ multiplex PCR; TCRdb stores in-frame clones only, minus some. The table has around 60,000 clones, 79% seen once. Sequencing used PBMCs, obtained before nivolumab (anti-PD-1) treatment. The rearrangement joins TRBV15 to TRBJ2-2; 8 bases are shared with TRBD1. This TCR was recovered from a person aged 35-79 years with oral cavity squamous cell carcinoma. As DNA, the CDR3 is TGTGCCACCAGCAGAGGTACCGGGACAGGGAACACCGGGGAGCTGTTTTTT. Encoded protein: CATSRGTGTGNTGELFF.